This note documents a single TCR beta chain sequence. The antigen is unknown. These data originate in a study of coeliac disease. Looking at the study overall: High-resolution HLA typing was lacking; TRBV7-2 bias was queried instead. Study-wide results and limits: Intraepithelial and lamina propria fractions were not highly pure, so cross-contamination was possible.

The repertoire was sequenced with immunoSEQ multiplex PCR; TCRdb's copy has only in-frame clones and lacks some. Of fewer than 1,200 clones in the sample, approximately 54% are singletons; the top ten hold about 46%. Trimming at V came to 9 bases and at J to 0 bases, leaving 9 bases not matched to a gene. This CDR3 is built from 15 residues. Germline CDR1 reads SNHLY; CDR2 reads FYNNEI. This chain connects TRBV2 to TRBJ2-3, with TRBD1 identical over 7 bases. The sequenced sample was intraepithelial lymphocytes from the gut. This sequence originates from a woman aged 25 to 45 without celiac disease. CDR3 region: CASLGQLTSTDTQYF. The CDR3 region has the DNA TGTGCCAGTCTGGGACAGCTCACTAGCACAGATACGCAGTATTTT.